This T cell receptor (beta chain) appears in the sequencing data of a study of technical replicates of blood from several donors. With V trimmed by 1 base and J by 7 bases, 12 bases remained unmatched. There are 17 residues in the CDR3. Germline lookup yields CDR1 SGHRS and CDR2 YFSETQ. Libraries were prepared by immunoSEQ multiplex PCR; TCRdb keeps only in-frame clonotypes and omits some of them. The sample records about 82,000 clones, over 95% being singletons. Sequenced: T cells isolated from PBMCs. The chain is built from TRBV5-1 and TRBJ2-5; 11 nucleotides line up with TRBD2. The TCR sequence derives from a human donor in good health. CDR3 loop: CASSLILAGGKVGTQYF. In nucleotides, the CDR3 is TGCGCCAGCAGCTTGATCCTAGCGGGAGGAAAGGTTGGGACCCAGTACTTC.